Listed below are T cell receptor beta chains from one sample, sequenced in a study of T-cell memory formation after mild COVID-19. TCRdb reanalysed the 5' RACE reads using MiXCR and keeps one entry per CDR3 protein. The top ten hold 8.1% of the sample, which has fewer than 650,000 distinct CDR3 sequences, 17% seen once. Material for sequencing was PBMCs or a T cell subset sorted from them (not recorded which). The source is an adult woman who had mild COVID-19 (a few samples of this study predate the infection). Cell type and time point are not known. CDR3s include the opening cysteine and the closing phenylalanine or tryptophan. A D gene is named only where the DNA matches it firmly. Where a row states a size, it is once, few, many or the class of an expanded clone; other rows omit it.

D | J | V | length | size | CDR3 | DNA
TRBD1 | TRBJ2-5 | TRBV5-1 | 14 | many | CASSLGQGRETQYF | TGTGCCAGCAGCTTGGGACAGGGTCGTGAGACCCAGTACTTC
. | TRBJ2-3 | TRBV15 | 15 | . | CATSTRGAGSDTQYF | TGTGCCACCAGCACTCGAGGGGCCGGATCAGATACGCAGTATTTT
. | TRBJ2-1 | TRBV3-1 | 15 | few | CASKPTWGPGNEQFF | TGTGCCAGCAAGCCGACGTGGGGGCCTGGTAATGAGCAGTTCTTC
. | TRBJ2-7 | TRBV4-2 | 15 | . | CASSSPPDGLYEQYF | TGTGCCAGCAGCTCTCCTCCAGACGGGCTCTACGAGCAGTACTTC
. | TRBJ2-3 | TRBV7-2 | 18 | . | CASSLVVGLSSATDTQYF | TGTGCCAGCAGCTTAGTCGTCGGACTCTCCTCAGCCACAGATACGCAGTATTTT
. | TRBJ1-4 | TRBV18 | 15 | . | CASTPRGDINEKLFF | TGTGCCAGCACACCCCGGGGGGACATCAATGAAAAACTGTTTTTT
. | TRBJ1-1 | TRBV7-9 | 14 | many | CASSLAGGTTEAFF | TGCGCCAGCAGCTTGGCCGGGGGGACGACTGAAGCTTTCTTT
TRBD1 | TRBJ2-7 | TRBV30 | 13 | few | CAWSSTGRLEQYF | TGTGCCTGGAGTTCGACAGGGCGGCTCGAGCAGTACTTC
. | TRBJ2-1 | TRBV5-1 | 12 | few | CASSPGWSEQFF | TGCGCCAGCAGCCCCGGCTGGAGTGAGCAGTTCTTC
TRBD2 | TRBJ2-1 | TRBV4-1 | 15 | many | CASSQDSGGAREQFF | TGCGCCAGCAGCCAAGATAGCGGGGGGGCCCGAGAGCAGTTCTTC
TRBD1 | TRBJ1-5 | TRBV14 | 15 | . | CASSPGTGINQPQHF | TGTGCCAGCAGCCCCGGGACAGGGATTAATCAGCCCCAGCATTTT
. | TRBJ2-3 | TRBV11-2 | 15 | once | CASSPSTSTVDTQYF | TGTGCCAGCAGCCCATCAACCTCGACCGTAGATACGCAGTATTTT
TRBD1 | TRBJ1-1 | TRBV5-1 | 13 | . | CASRDRGGTEAFF | TGCGCCAGCAGGGACAGGGGCGGCACTGAAGCTTTCTTT
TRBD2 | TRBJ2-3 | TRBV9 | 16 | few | CASSVSGGAITDTQYF | TGTGCCAGCAGCGTTAGCGGGGGGGCCATAACAGATACGCAGTATTTT
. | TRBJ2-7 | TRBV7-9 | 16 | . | CASSETQGIGTYEQYF | TGTGCCAGCAGCGAAACCCAGGGAATAGGCACATACGAGCAGTACTTC
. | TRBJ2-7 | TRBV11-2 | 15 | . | CASSPLSGGGYEQYF | TGTGCCAGCAGCCCGTTGTCCGGGGGTGGCTACGAGCAGTACTTC
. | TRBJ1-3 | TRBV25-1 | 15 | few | CASSDPRGSGNTIYF | TGTGCCAGCAGTGATCCTAGGGGATCTGGAAACACCATATATTTT
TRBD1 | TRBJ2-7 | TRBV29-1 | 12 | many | CSVGQDSYEQYF | TGCAGCGTCGGACAGGACTCCTACGAGCAGTACTTC
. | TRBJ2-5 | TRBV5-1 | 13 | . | CASQEGIKETQYF | TGCGCCAGCCAGGAAGGCATAAAAGAGACCCAGTACTTC
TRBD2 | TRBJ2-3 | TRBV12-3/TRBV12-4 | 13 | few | CASASGRADTQYF | TGTGCCAGCGCTAGCGGGAGGGCAGATACGCAGTATTTT
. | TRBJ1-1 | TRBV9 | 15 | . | CASSVEGSMNTEAFF | TGTGCCAGCAGCGTAGAGGGCAGCATGAACACTGAAGCTTTCTTT
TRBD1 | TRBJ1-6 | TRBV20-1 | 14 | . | CSARWRGRNSPLHF | TGCAGTGCTAGGTGGAGGGGGCGTAATTCACCCCTCCACTTT
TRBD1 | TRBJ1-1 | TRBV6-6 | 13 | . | CASSGTAFTEAFF | TGTGCCAGCAGCGGGACAGCCTTCACTGAAGCTTTCTTT
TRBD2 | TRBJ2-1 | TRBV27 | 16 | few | CASSLSPRLAGMGQFF | TGTGCCAGCAGTTTATCTCCTAGACTAGCGGGAATGGGGCAGTTCTTC
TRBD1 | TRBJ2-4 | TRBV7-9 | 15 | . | CASSPPGQGGSIQYF | TGTGCCAGCAGCCCTCCGGGACAGGGGGGAAGCATTCAGTACTTC
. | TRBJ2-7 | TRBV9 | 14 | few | CASSVDSLWGEQYF | TGTGCCAGCAGCGTAGACAGCCTTTGGGGGGAGCAGTACTTC
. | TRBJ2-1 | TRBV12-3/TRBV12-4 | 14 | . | CASTKEGNHNEQFF | TGTGCCAGCACAAAAGAAGGAAACCACAATGAGCAGTTCTTC
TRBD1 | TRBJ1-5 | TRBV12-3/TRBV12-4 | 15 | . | CASSAHRGKDQPQHF | TGTGCCAGCAGTGCTCACAGGGGGAAGGATCAGCCCCAGCATTTT
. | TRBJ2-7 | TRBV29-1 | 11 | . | CSVWGGYEQYF | TGCAGCGTTTGGGGCGGGTACGAGCAGTACTTC